The 24 T cell receptor beta chains below come from one sample, sequenced in a study of blood T cells in healthy people across ages (dated by TCRdb to 2015 to 2017). Libraries were built with 5' RACE. Instrument on record: Illumina HiSeq 2500. The second PCR ran for roughly 7 to 11 cycles and used a J-beta primer mix along with a sample-barcoded 5' primer. TCRdb redid the processing of the public reads, applying fastp at Q25 and MiXCR, and retained in-frame beta chains. A single entry per CDR3 protein holds the most common genes and DNA from its merged rows. The sample yields 600,000 or so distinct CDR3 sequences; around 20% were counted once. The ten top clones hold roughly 3.6% of the sample. The specimen sequenced was blood. The receptor source for this set is a man in his sixties or seventies in good health.

A word on this clonotype: The conserved phenylalanine or tryptophan normally closing the CDR3 is absent here, so this likely arose from a read error. The chain links TRBV7-9 to TRBJ2-7, with TRBD2 matching 11 bases. V shed 5 bases and J 2 bases; nucleotides not matched to a gene: 11. In germline, CDR1 is SEHNR, CDR2 FQNEAQ (reference sequence). The CDR3 is 17 residues long. The DNA for the CDR3 is TGTGCCAGCAGCCCCGGGACTAGCGGCCCTATAGCCTACGAGCAGTACTCC. It encodes CASSPGTSGPIAYEQYS.

The chain carries TRBV5-1 and TRBJ1-4; unclear D gene. The CDR3 runs to 16 residues. Germline V gene lookup returns CDR1 SGHRS and CDR2 YFSETQ. V was shortened by 6 bases and J by 3 bases, with 18 bases between the two germline ends. In nucleotides, the CDR3 is TGCGCCAGCAAACAATTAGTGGCTGCGGCTAATGAAAAACTGTTTTTT. Amino acids: CASKQLVAAANEKLFF.

This clonotype was observed a handful of times. V and J are TRBV6-6 and TRBJ2-5, with 7 bases matching TRBD2. The J call could be wrong; TRBJ2-7 is a better fit for the DNA end. The CDR3 totals 15 residues. CDR1 MNHNY and CDR2 SVGAGI come from the germline V gene (reference sequence). CDR3 region: CASSFGASGRYEQYF. In DNA form, the CDR3 reads TGTGCCAGCAGTTTTGGGGCTAGCGGAAGATACGAGCAGTACTTC.

The chain carries TRBV20-1 and TRBJ1-1; D might be TRBD1 (6 bases). V lost 0 bases to trimming and J lost 6 bases, with 11 bases between them. The CDR3 contains 13 residues. Per germline, CDR1 DFQATT and CDR2 SNEGSKA (reference sequence). In DNA, the CDR3 is TGCAGTGCTAGAGATCACAGGGTCGCTGAAGCTTTCTTT. Protein product: CSARDHRVAEAFF.

The chain couples TRBV27 to TRBJ2-1; the match to TRBD1 covers 8 bases. Per germline, CDR1 MNHEY and CDR2 SMNVEV (reference sequence). Unmatched junction bases numbered 6, after V lost 5 bases and J lost 0 bases. CDR3 length equals 16 residues. The CDR3 DNA sequence: TGTGCCAGCAGTCCCAGGGACAGGAGCTCCTACAATGAGCAGTTCTTC. This codes for CASSPRDRSSYNEQFF.

The chain employs TRBV29-1 and TRBJ2-4, with D possibly matching TRBD1 (6 bases). V was shortened by 2 bases and J by 3 bases, with 17 bases between the two germline ends. The CDR3 loop spans 16 amino acids. Germline CDR1 SQVTM, CDR2 ANQGSEA. The CDR3 sequence is CSVERGRGSGKNIQYF. Written as DNA, the CDR3 is TGCAGCGTTGAAAGGGGCAGGGGATCTGGCAAAAACATTCAGTACTTC.

In this sample, this clonotype turned up a few times. Here the CDR3 reads CSARVGTANQPQHF. CDR3 bases: TGCAGTGCTAGGGTCGGGACAGCTAATCAGCCCCAGCATTTT. This rearrangement joins TRBV20-1 to TRBJ1-5, with TRBD1 matching over 7 bases. CDR3 length equals 14 residues. CDR1 DFQATT and CDR2 SNEGSKA come from the germline V gene (reference sequence). Trimming at V came to 3 bases and at J to 4 bases, leaving 6 bases not matched to a gene.

Ten or more counts support this clonotype. V usage is TRBV7-9 and J usage is TRBJ2-3; D is unresolved. Germline CDR1 is SEHNR and CDR2 is FQNEAQ (reference sequence). This CDR3 contains 17 residues. V lost 1 base and J lost 0, with 14 bases in between. Here the CDR3 reads CASSLGSMTISTDTQYF. The CDR3 bases are TGTGCCAGCAGCTTAGGATCGATGACAATTAGCACAGATACGCAGTATTTT.

The rearrangement links TRBV29-1 to TRBJ1-1; D may be TRBD1 (6 bases). Germline CDR1 reads SQVTM; CDR2 reads ANQGSEA. The CDR3 runs 14 residues. V lost 2 bases, J lost 11 bases, and 21 bases lay in between. CDR3 sequence reads: CSVELLPGGAGAFF. As DNA, the CDR3 is TGCAGCGTTGAACTCCTCCCGGGGGGGGCCGGGGCTTTCTTT.

The V call is TRBV21-1, the J call TRBJ1-1; the D call of TRBD1 is as the table states it, not checked on the DNA. TRBV21-1 represents a pseudogene. The CDR3 consists of 13 residues. The CDR3 loop reads CASSETGGTEAFF. CDR3 sequence (DNA): TGTGCCAGCAGCGAGACAGGAGGAACTGAAGCTTTCTTT.

The table lists this clonotype with a few counts. This chain connects TRBV10-3 to TRBJ2-5; D is perhaps TRBD1 (5 bases). Germline V gene lookup returns CDR1 ENHRY and CDR2 SYGVKD. The V gene lost 7 bases and the J gene lost 3 bases, with 12 bases spanning the gap. There are 13 residues in the CDR3. The CDR3 loop reads CAIMGQVEETQYF. CDR3 nucleotides: TGTGCCATCATGGGGCAGGTAGAAGAGACCCAGTACTTC.

This clonotype was seen a handful of times. V usage is TRBV20-1 and J usage is TRBJ2-1; D is unclear. Germline CDR1 reads DFQATT; CDR2 reads SNEGSKA (reference sequence). The CDR3 length is 13 residues. V lost 4 bases and J lost 6, with 13 bases in between. The CDR3 nucleotides read TGCAGTGCTATAGGCCCTACTACCAATGAGCAGTTCTTC. Translated: CSAIGPTTNEQFF.

The chain is built from TRBV12-3 or TRBV12-4 and TRBJ2-7; 8 bases are a match to TRBD2. V was pared by 4 bases and J by 6 bases, with 11 bases of the junction left unmatched. This CDR3 contains 15 residues. The CDR3 reads CASSWDGRASGEQYF. The CDR3 DNA follows: TGTGCCAGCAGTTGGGACGGGAGGGCCTCCGGCGAGCAGTACTTC.

The chain combines TRBV5-1 with TRBJ2-1; 8 bases line up with TRBD2. CDR1 and CDR2 from the germline V gene are SGHRS and YFSETQ. This CDR3 region has 15 residues. V trimming: 4 bases; J trimming: 0 bases; junction bases outside the gene matches: 3. The CDR3 sequence is CASSSGGLSYNEQFF. CDR3 in DNA: TGCGCCAGCAGCAGCGGGGGCCTCTCCTACAATGAGCAGTTCTTC.

V gene TRBV7-2 combines with J gene TRBJ2-2, with TRBD2 identical over 8 bases. CDR1 is SGHTA, CDR2 FQGNSA, per germline. The length of the CDR3 is 15 residues. V lost 7 bases, J lost 6 bases, and 10 bases stayed unmatched. CDR3 residues: CASTLEGLGPGELFF. Written as DNA, the CDR3 is TGTGCCAGCACCCTAGAGGGACTAGGGCCCGGGGAGCTGTTTTTT.

The chain employs TRBV9 and TRBJ2-1, with D tentatively TRBD1 or TRBD2 (5 bases each). The germline V and J ends were trimmed by 0 bases and 1 base, with 8 bases remaining between them. Germline V lookup: CDR1 SGDLS, CDR2 YYNGEE. The CDR3 spans 15 residues. The CDR3 loop reads CASSVDGASYNEQFF. CDR3 sequence (DNA): TGTGCCAGCAGCGTAGACGGGGCTTCCTACAATGAGCAGTTCTTC.

This sequence joins TRBV20-1 and TRBJ2-5; 7 positions agree with TRBD1. The junction had 7 bases not matched to a gene; V was cut back by 7 bases and J by 2 bases. CDR1 is DFQATT and CDR2 is SNEGSKA in the germline V gene (reference sequence). The CDR3 runs 13 residues. CDR3: CSGLRDSQETQYF. CDR3 bases: TGCAGTGGCCTCCGGGACAGTCAAGAGACCCAGTACTTC.

Only a few counts were recorded for this clonotype. The rearrangement joins TRBV7-2 to TRBJ1-2; D gene ambiguous. Germline assignment: CDR1 SGHTA and CDR2 FQGNSA. The V and J ends lost 6 bases and 2 bases respectively, with 4 bases between them. The CDR3 totals 11 residues. The CDR3, as DNA: TGTGCCAGCAGGACGAACTATGGCTACACCTTC. This translates into CASRTNYGYTF.

This clonotype was seen only a few times. This chain uses TRBV21-1 with TRBJ2-7; the table's D call, TRBD1, was not checked against the DNA. TRBV21-1 corresponds to a pseudogene. This CDR3 is 13 amino acids long. Written as DNA, the CDR3 is TGTGCCAGCAGCAAAGTGGGGGATTGCGAGCAGTACTTC. Residues: CASSKVGDCEQYF.

The chain recombines TRBV5-1 with TRBJ2-5, with TRBD2 matching over 12 bases. The DNA end favors TRBJ2-7, so the J call may be wrong. CDR1 and CDR2 from the germline V gene are SGHRS and YFSETQ. The CDR3 loop spans 18 amino acids. CDR3 DNA: TGCGCCAGCAGCCAAGGAACGACTAGCGGGAGAGCTACCTACGAGCAGTACTTC. This codes for CASSQGTTSGRATYEQYF.

About this clonotype: One base away lies a much larger clone, so this may be a sequencing read error. CDR3 DNA: TGCGCCAGCAGAACCGGGCAGGAAGAGACCCAGTACTTC. Its protein product is CASRTGQEETQYF. This chain links TRBV5-1 with TRBJ2-5, with unresolved D. Deletions cut 5 bases from V and 3 bases from J, with 11 bases between. Per the germline V gene, CDR1 is SGHRS and CDR2 is YFSETQ. The CDR3 has 13 amino acids.

V gene TRBV20-1 combines with J gene TRBJ2-7; TRBD1 matches 7 bases. This CDR3 contains 14 residues. V lost 4 bases and J lost 2; bases outside the gene matches: 8. Germline values: CDR1 DFQATT, CDR2 SNEGSKA (reference sequence). The DNA of the CDR3 is TGCAGTGCTACACGACAGGGTCCGGCCTACGAGCAGTACTTC. Protein product: CSATRQGPAYEQYF.

This clonotype was detected ten times or more. This chain uses TRBV6-5 with TRBJ2-1, with 9 nucleotides matching TRBD2. The CDR3 extends over 15 amino acids. The germline V gene encodes CDR1 MNHEY and CDR2 SVGAGI. Trimming at V came to 4 bases and at J to 0 bases, leaving 1 base not matched to a gene. The CDR3 protein is CASSLAGASYNEQFF. CDR3 in DNA: TGTGCCAGCAGTTTAGCGGGAGCCTCCTACAATGAGCAGTTCTTC.

The chain employs TRBV5-1 and TRBJ1-4, with no clear D. Trimming took 0 bases from V and 8 from J, leaving 8 bases between them. Germline CDR1 is SGHRS and CDR2 is YFSETQ. The CDR3 is 13 residues long. The CDR3 nucleotides are TGCGCCAGCAGCTTGGCACACGGGGAAAAACTGTTTTTT. Amino acid sequence: CASSLAHGEKLFF.